The entry below describes one TCR beta chain. The sample comes from a study of blood T cell repertoires in COVID-19. About the study: The United States, Italy and Spain supplied acute and convalescent COVID-19 samples. T cells, B-cell-depleted T cells, or PBMCs provided the cDNA or gDNA that served as material.

Enrollees, about 18 to 89 years old, lived in approximately 25 US areas. Participants were placed into cohorts based on the clinical history they reported. TCRdb's copy holds only in-frame clones and misses some; the assay was immunoSEQ multiplex PCR. The sample shows just under 250,000 clones, roughly 90% of them seen only once. CDR1 is SGHKS, CDR2 YYEKEE, per germline (reference sequence). The CDR3 is made up of 16 amino acids. V shed 3 bases and J 7 bases; nucleotides not matched to a gene: 15. The receptor's source is a woman between 25 and 40 years old who had recovered from COVID-19. The gene calls are TRBV5-5 and TRBJ2-5; 7 bases align to TRBD2. The sequenced sample was PBMCs or T cells enriched from blood (not recorded which). CDR3 nucleotide sequence: TGTGCCAGCAGCTCACCGACTGGGGGGGGTGTTGGGACCCAGTACTTC. This gives the protein CASSSPTGGGVGTQYF.